This T cell receptor (beta chain) appears in the sequencing data of a study of T cells in Graves' hyperthyroidism and ophthalmopathy. This clonotype was recorded many times. Its antigen is currently unknown. V shed 4 bases and J 4 bases; nucleotides not matched to a gene: 6. CDR3 length equals 14 residues. From germline, CDR1 is SGHKS and CDR2 YYEKEE (reference sequence). Study-wide findings and caveats: For ophthalmopathy, model prediction preceded onset by a median roughly 6.3 months. Among clonotypes expanded in thyroid above 0.001, most were also found in blood.

This sample holds PBMCs from under 11 ml fresh peripheral blood. The investigators amplified TCR beta CDR3 regions from RNA transcripts. First-round RT-PCR of the TCR CDR3 relied on the HTBI primer set. MiXCR, applied by TCRdb to the multiplex PCR reads, yields one record per CDR3 protein. The top ten clones hold roughly 3.4% of a sample with some 550,000 distinct CDR3 sequences, roughly 16% of them seen once. The chain couples TRBV5-5 to TRBJ1-2; 8 nucleotides agree with TRBD1. Sequencing input: blood. This TCR was recovered from a woman aged 40 to 49 with Graves' ophthalmopathy. CDR3 nucleotides: TGTGCCAGCAGCCACCAGGGACAGGCCTATGGCTACACCTTC. This sequence encodes CASSHQGQAYGYTF.